These T cell receptor beta chains were read from a single sample in a study of blood T cell repertoires in COVID-19. TCRdb keeps only in-frame clones here, not all; method: immunoSEQ multiplex PCR. The table shows some 200,000 clones, with about 87% occurring only once. Sequenced sample: peripheral blood. These receptors were taken from a man in his 70s with acute or convalescent COVID-19. CDR3s include the opening cysteine and the closing phenylalanine or tryptophan. D genes are given only for firm matches.

TRBV7-9,-,CASSLSVSYEQYF
TRBV2,-,CASSEFGGQETQYF
TRBV30,-,CSAGIGNTIYF
TRBV7-3,TRBD2,CASSQAGGRGNEQFF
TRBV10-3,TRBD2,CASSGRGDNEQFF
TRBV2,TRBD1,CASSLGTVYGYTF
TRBV19,-,CASKRGDANTEAFF
TRBV6-5,-,CASTRTVTNTEAFF
TRBV6-4,TRBD2,CASSIAGGTGELFF
TRBV5-1,-,CASSFGAVESAFF
TRBV27,TRBD1,CASSLGGQGGYEQYF
TRBV13,TRBD1,CASSLPGGSYEQYF
TRBV7-2,TRBD2,CASSQGTSGRIDTQYF
TRBV19,TRBD2,CASKEGTSPYNEQFF
TRBV6-1,-,CASSEESGAGANVLTF
TRBV10-3,-,CAIAGSLEGAQSVLTF
TRBV19,TRBD1,CASSTGTGAYEQYF
TRBV6-1,-,CASSEKPRVTYNEQFF
TRBV25-1,TRBD2,CASMREDTGELFF
TRBV11-3,TRBD2,CASSLEATSGAAYNEQFF
TRBV19,-,CASSIGRITGKLFF
TRBV10-3,TRBD1,CAITEPGQGSQAFF
TRBV5-6,TRBD1,CASSFGTAVYNEQFF
TRBV2,-,CASSEEGSGEQYF
TRBV10-3,-,CAITDNTNYGYTF
TRBV6-5,TRBD2,CASRLAGLNYEQYF
TRBV5-1,-,CASSPHGRGDYGYTF
TRBV25-1,TRBD2,CASSESFGGDEQYF
TRBV28,-,CASRTTGTTEAFF
TRBV5-5,TRBD2,CASSTGASGYQETQYF
TRBV6-1,-,CASSTTGNQPQHF
TRBV7-2,TRBD1,CASSSQGGSYGYTF
TRBV2,-,CASSARPRTEAFF
TRBV28,-,CASSLKQGRYEQYF
TRBV6-5,-,CASSREPNQPQHF
TRBV10-3,TRBD1,CAISGTANTEAFF
TRBV19,-,CASSGQRNTGELFF
TRBV4-1,TRBD1,CASSQVRDRRNNEQFF
TRBV6-5,TRBD1,CASSYSGTGEQPQHF
TRBV7-3,TRBD1,CASSAGTAYNEQFF
TRBV4-1,TRBD1,CASSQIQGEGTGELFF
TRBV7-2,TRBD1,CASSLGGQGQETQYF
TRBV29-1,TRBD1,CSIVRDRSPDTQYF
TRBV25-1,TRBD2,CASTSGGGSSYNEQFF
TRBV6-5,-,CASYSRGNSPLHF
TRBV11-2,-,CASSLAGAAGELFF
TRBV5-1,-,CASSRGEGGVTYEQYF
TRBV24-1,TRBD2,CATSDARLAGSDTQYF
TRBV5-1,TRBD1,CASSQGGQGTSYEQYF
TRBV18,-,CASSPSGTPSTLSGNTIYF
TRBV7-8,TRBD2,CASSRAGAYNEQFF